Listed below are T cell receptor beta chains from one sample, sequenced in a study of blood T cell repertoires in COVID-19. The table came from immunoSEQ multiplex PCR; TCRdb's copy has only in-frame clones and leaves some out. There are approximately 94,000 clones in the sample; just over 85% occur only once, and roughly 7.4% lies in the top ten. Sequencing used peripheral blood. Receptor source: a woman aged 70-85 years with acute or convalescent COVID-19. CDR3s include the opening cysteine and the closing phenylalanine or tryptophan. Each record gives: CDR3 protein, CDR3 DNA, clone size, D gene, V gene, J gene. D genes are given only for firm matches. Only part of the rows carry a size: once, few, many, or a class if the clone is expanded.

CDR3aa: CASSFWTEQETQYF
CDR3nt: TGTGCCAGCAGCTTTTGGACAGAACAAGAGACCCAGTACTTC
abundance: -
d_gene: -
v_gene: TRBV13
j_gene: TRBJ2-5

CDR3aa: CASTWGGESAEAFF
CDR3nt: TGTGCCAGTACCTGGGGGGGCGAGAGTGCTGAAGCTTTCTTT
abundance: -
d_gene: -
v_gene: TRBV19
j_gene: TRBJ1-1

CDR3aa: CASSFLTGENEQFF
CDR3nt: TGTGCCAGCAGCTTTTTAACGGGGGAGAATGAGCAGTTCTTC
abundance: -
d_gene: -
v_gene: TRBV11-2
j_gene: TRBJ2-1

CDR3aa: CATSAKDRGLGPQHF
CDR3nt: TGTGCCACCAGTGCCAAGGACAGGGGGCTCGGGCCCCAGCATTTT
abundance: -
d_gene: TRBD1
v_gene: TRBV24-1
j_gene: TRBJ1-5

CDR3aa: CSVDLQTYNEQFF
CDR3nt: TGCAGCGTTGATTTGCAGACCTACAATGAGCAGTTCTTC
abundance: -
d_gene: -
v_gene: TRBV29-1
j_gene: TRBJ2-1

CDR3aa: CASSERGQQSTDTQYF
CDR3nt: TGTGCCAGCAGTGAACGGGGACAGCAAAGCACAGATACGCAGTATTTT
abundance: -
d_gene: TRBD1
v_gene: TRBV2
j_gene: TRBJ2-3

CDR3aa: CASRLAGWGDIQYF
CDR3nt: TGTGCCAGTAGGTTAGCGGGATGGGGGGACATTCAGTACTTC
abundance: -
d_gene: TRBD2
v_gene: TRBV19
j_gene: TRBJ2-4

CDR3aa: CASSLGPAGVIGELFF
CDR3nt: TGTGCCAGCAGCTTGGGGCCAGCGGGAGTTATCGGGGAGCTGTTTTTT
abundance: once
d_gene: TRBD2
v_gene: TRBV5-4
j_gene: TRBJ2-2

CDR3aa: CASSLLAGAVGGEQYF
CDR3nt: TGTGCCAGCAGTTTACTAGCGGGAGCCGTAGGGGGCGAGCAGTACTTC
abundance: -
d_gene: TRBD2
v_gene: TRBV28
j_gene: TRBJ2-7

CDR3aa: CASSTGGGGARETQYF
CDR3nt: TGTGCCAGCAGCACCGGGGGCGGGGGGGCGAGGGAGACCCAGTACTTC
abundance: -
d_gene: TRBD2
v_gene: TRBV5-4
j_gene: TRBJ2-5

CDR3aa: CASSADRSTEAFF
CDR3nt: TGTGCCAGCAGCGCCGACAGATCCACTGAAGCTTTCTTT
abundance: -
d_gene: -
v_gene: TRBV9
j_gene: TRBJ1-1

CDR3aa: CASSSTGENYNEQFF
CDR3nt: TGCGCCAGCAGCTCGACAGGGGAAAACTACAATGAGCAGTTCTTC
abundance: -
d_gene: TRBD1
v_gene: TRBV5-1
j_gene: TRBJ2-1

CDR3aa: CASSSGLLNTEAFF
CDR3nt: TGTGCCAGCAGCTCGGGACTCTTAAACACTGAAGCTTTCTTT
abundance: -
d_gene: -
v_gene: TRBV7-9
j_gene: TRBJ1-1

CDR3aa: CAWGGDNRLSTDTQYF
CDR3nt: TGTGCCTGGGGTGGGGACAATCGACTTAGCACAGATACGCAGTATTTT
abundance: -
d_gene: -
v_gene: TRBV30
j_gene: TRBJ2-3

CDR3aa: CASRREGQGGQPQHF
CDR3nt: TGTGCCAGCAGGAGGGAGGGACAGGGAGGACAGCCCCAGCATTTT
abundance: -
d_gene: TRBD1
v_gene: TRBV6-5
j_gene: TRBJ1-5

CDR3aa: CASSFRNEQFF
CDR3nt: TGTGCCAGCAGTTTTAGAAATGAGCAGTTCTTC
abundance: -
d_gene: -
v_gene: TRBV12-3/TRBV12-4
j_gene: TRBJ2-1

CDR3aa: CASSSTAGVMETEAFF
CDR3nt: TGTGCCAGCAGCTCAACCGCCGGGGTAATGGAAACTGAAGCTTTCTTT
abundance: once
d_gene: -
v_gene: TRBV7-3
j_gene: TRBJ1-1

CDR3aa: CASSETGGAANYGYTF
CDR3nt: TGCGCCAGCAGCGAGACAGGGGGAGCTGCTAACTATGGCTACACCTTC
abundance: -
d_gene: TRBD1
v_gene: TRBV5-1
j_gene: TRBJ1-2